This is a list of T cell receptor beta chains from one sample in a study of T cells in Graves' hyperthyroidism and ophthalmopathy. TCRdb reprocessed the multiplex PCR reads with MiXCR, giving one entry per CDR3 protein. The data show approximately 690,000 distinct CDR3 sequences, roughly 20% seen once. The sample comprised blood. The receptors originated from a man aged 30-40 years with Graves' ophthalmopathy. The CDR3 runs from the conserved cysteine through the conserved F or W. The D gene is left open where the match is weak. Size tells how often a clone was seen (once, few, many) or the class of an expanded clone, and some rows leave it out.

>TRBJ1-1|.|TRBV6-1|many
CASSEAAGDREAFF
TGTGCCAGCAGTGAAGCGGCAGGGGACCGTGAAGCTTTCTTT
>TRBJ1-5|.|TRBV28|many
CASSLLPTGGQPQHF
TGTGCCAGCAGTTTATTGCCCACAGGCGGGCAGCCCCAGCATTTT
>TRBJ1-2|.|TRBV9|few
CASSVAGGRRDGYTF
TGTGCCAGCAGCGTAGCCGGGGGGCGACGGGATGGCTACACCTTC
>TRBJ2-1|.|TRBV3-2|few
CASSQDFGRVGNNEQFF
TGTGCCAGCAGCCAAGATTTCGGGCGGGTAGGAAACAATGAGCAGTTCTTC
>TRBJ2-3|TRBD2|TRBV28|many
CASSGGSGRARDTQYF
TGTGCCAGCAGTGGCGGTAGCGGGAGGGCCCGAGATACGCAGTATTTT
>TRBJ2-5|.|TRBV20-1|many
CSVLPTRQETQYF
TGCAGTGTGCTACCGACTAGACAAGAGACCCAGTACTTC
>TRBJ2-7|.|TRBV18|few
CASSPPSSNEQYF
TGTGCCAGCTCACCACCGAGCTCCAACGAGCAGTACTTC
>TRBJ2-1|TRBD2|TRBV3-1|few
CASSPRRTSASEQFF
TGTGCCAGCAGCCCACGACGGACTAGCGCGAGTGAGCAGTTCTTC
>TRBJ2-1|TRBD2|TRBV27|.
CASSPGTIHNEQFF
TGTGCCAGCAGTCCCGGGACTATTCACAATGAGCAGTTCTTC
>TRBJ1-6|TRBD1|TRBV7-9|.
CASSQPAPGTGLSSYNSPLHF
TGTGCCAGCAGCCAGCCCGCTCCCGGGACAGGGTTAAGCTCCTATAATTCACCCCTCCACTTT
>TRBJ2-7|TRBD2|TRBV4-1|.
CASSQVLAGPYEQYF
TGCGCCAGCAGCCAAGTTCTAGCGGGACCCTACGAGCAGTACTTC
>TRBJ2-7|.|TRBV28|.
CASSDGWAGEQYF
TGTGCCAGCAGCGACGGGTGGGCGGGCGAGCAGTACTTC
>TRBJ2-2|.|TRBV5-1|.
CASSPNWGGELFF
TGCGCCAGCAGCCCCAACTGGGGTGGGGAGCTGTTTTTT
>TRBJ1-1|TRBD1|TRBV18|few
CASSKDRGTEAFF
TGTGCCAGCTCAAAGGACAGGGGCACTGAAGCTTTCTTT
>TRBJ2-3|.|TRBV24-1|few
CATSDAGNRGLTDTQYF
TGTGCCACCAGTGATGCGGGGAACAGGGGCCTCACAGATACGCAGTATTTT
>TRBJ1-2|.|TRBV30|few
CAWSLGDRDGYTF
TGTGCCTGGAGTCTAGGGGATCGGGATGGCTACACCTTC
>TRBJ2-1|.|TRBV30|few
CAWSVLGQKAYNEQFF
TGTGCCTGGAGTGTACTTGGGCAGAAAGCCTACAATGAGCAGTTCTTC
>TRBJ2-5|TRBD1|TRBV5-1|.
CASSSNFGTGVQETQYF
TGCGCCAGCAGCTCCAACTTCGGGACAGGGGTACAAGAGACCCAGTACTTC
>TRBJ2-3|TRBD2|TRBV28|many
CASSTLRLAGTDTQYF
TGTGCCAGCAGTACCCTCCGACTAGCGGGCACAGATACGCAGTATTTT
>TRBJ1-1|.|TRBV29-1|few
CSVEEDMNTEAFF
TGCAGCGTTGAGGAGGATATGAACACTGAAGCTTTCTTT
>TRBJ1-2|.|TRBV6-1|few
CASSPGLRHGYTF
TGTGCCAGCAGTCCCGGTTTGAGGCATGGCTACACCTTC
>TRBJ2-1|TRBD2|TRBV2|few
CASSPRLAGTYNEQFF
TGTGCCAGCAGTCCTAGACTAGCGGGGACCTACAATGAGCAGTTCTTC
>TRBJ2-7|.|TRBV14|few
CASSQDTGQTYEQYF
TGTGCCAGCAGCCAAGATACAGGACAGACCTACGAGCAGTACTTC
>TRBJ2-3|.|TRBV15|many
CATSRIRSGGDTQYF
TGTGCCACCAGCAGGATTCGTAGTGGGGGAGATACGCAGTATTTT
>TRBJ1-1|.|TRBV19|many
CASSIGQGNTEAFF
TGTGCCAGTAGTATAGGTCAGGGGAACACTGAAGCTTTCTTT
>TRBJ1-5|TRBD1|TRBV15|.
CATSRPDRLNQPQHF
TGTGCCACCAGCAGACCGGACAGGCTTAATCAGCCCCAGCATTTT
>TRBJ1-2|TRBD1|TRBV30|many
CAWSGDRAYYGYTF
TGTGCCTGGAGTGGGGACAGGGCATACTATGGCTACACCTTC
>TRBJ1-2|TRBD1|TRBV20-1|few
CSAGDSNYGYTF
TGCAGTGCGGGGGACAGTAACTATGGCTACACCTTC
>TRBJ1-5|.|TRBV20-1|few
CSARDGQLRHQPQHF
TGCAGTGCTAGAGATGGACAGTTAAGGCATCAGCCCCAGCATTTT
>TRBJ2-2|.|TRBV6-6|.
CASSYSQGGNTGELFF
TGTGCCAGCAGTTACTCCCAGGGAGGGAACACCGGGGAGCTGTTTTTT
>TRBJ1-1|TRBD1|TRBV20-1|many
CSANSRGATEAFF
TGCAGTGCTAATTCCAGGGGGGCTACTGAAGCTTTCTTT
>TRBJ1-2|.|TRBV18|.
CASSPSFSLGNGYTF
TGTGCCAGCTCACCCTCGTTCTCACTAGGAAATGGCTACACCTTC
>TRBJ2-1|.|TRBV12-3/TRBV12-4|few
CASSYGLYNEQFF
TGTGCCAGCAGTTACGGACTCTACAATGAGCAGTTCTTC
>TRBJ2-1|.|TRBV7-2|many
CASSARPEHEQFF
TGTGCCAGCAGCGCCAGACCCGAGCATGAGCAGTTCTTC
>TRBJ2-7|.|TRBV4-2|.
CASSQLDSLPYEQYF
TGTGCCAGCAGCCAACTTGACTCCCTCCCCTACGAGCAGTACTTC
>TRBJ2-3|.|TRBV11-2|few
CASSFPEGDTQYF
TGTGCCAGCAGCTTTCCCGAGGGGGATACGCAGTATTTT
>TRBJ1-1|.|TRBV7-9|few
CASSLEFTDMNTEAFF
TGTGCCAGCAGCTTAGAATTTACAGACATGAACACTGAAGCTTTCTTT
>TRBJ2-1|TRBD2|TRBV20-1|few
CSARDSYSITSGSKRAGNEQFF
TGCAGTGCTAGAGATAGTTACAGTATAACTAGCGGGAGTAAGCGGGCAGGGAATGAGCAGTTCTTC
>TRBJ2-3|.|TRBV5-5|few
CASSRQVPHTDTQYF
TGTGCCAGCAGTCGACAGGTGCCTCACACAGATACGCAGTATTTT
>TRBJ1-1|TRBD1|TRBV18|.
CASSPRPRGRDRPEAFF
TGTGCCAGCTCACCACGCCCCAGGGGGCGAGATAGACCTGAAGCTTTCTTT
>TRBJ2-4|.|TRBV20-1|.
CSARTPGVAKNIQYF
TGCAGTGCTAGAACCCCGGGGGTGGCCAAAAACATTCAGTACTTC
>TRBJ2-1|.|TRBV6-2/TRBV6-3|.
CASSFPTNEQFF
TGTGCCAGCAGTTTCCCCACTAATGAGCAGTTCTTC
>TRBJ1-1|.|TRBV6-1|few
CASSAVVNTEAFF
TGTGCCAGCAGTGCCGTTGTGAACACTGAAGCTTTCTTT
>TRBJ2-7|.|TRBV6-1|.
CASSDLPGPLYEQYF
TGTGCCAGCAGTGACCTCCCGGGACCTCTCTACGAGCAGTACTTC
>TRBJ2-7|.|TRBV28|many
CASSPLQGGSYEQYF
TGTGCCAGCAGTCCTCTCCAGGGGGGCTCCTACGAGCAGTACTTC
>TRBJ2-5|TRBD2|TRBV24-1|few
CASRRTGTSGRWGETQYF
TGTGCCAGCAGAAGAACCGGGACTAGCGGGAGGTGGGGAGAGACCCAGTACTTC
>TRBJ2-1|TRBD1|TRBV11-2|.
CASSPQIGQGRVRAYNEQFF
TGTGCCAGCAGCCCCCAGATAGGACAGGGGCGAGTACGGGCCTACAATGAGCAGTTCTTC